One sample yielded the 10 T cell receptor beta chains listed below, sequenced in a study of T cell clonality in common variable immunodeficiency. Profiled with immunoSEQ multiplex PCR; TCRdb holds only in-frame clones, not every one. Recorded here are more than 35,000 clones, none singletons. The sample taken for sequencing was peripheral blood mononuclear cells. The receptors originated from a person aged 18 to 70 in good health.

This clone has at least ten counts. At one end, the junction sequence differs from germline, possibly due to a read error. The CDR3 end is not reached by the read, which stops 3 residues before it; the germline J gene fills it in. The chain employs TRBV4-2 and TRBJ1-3; 9 nucleotides line up with TRBD1. Germline loops: CDR1 LGHNA, CDR2 YNFKEQ. CDR3 size: 21 residues. Partial CDR3 DNA: TGTGCCAGCACCCAAATAAGGGGCACATTTCGGGACAGGGATGATGGAAACACC. As protein: CASTQIRGTFRDRDDGNT. The full CDR3 reads CASTQIRGTFRDRDDGNTIYF.

This clone was seen repeatedly, ten times or more. The CDR3 end is not reached by the read, which stops 3 residues before it; the germline J gene fills it in. The rearrangement uses TRBV19 and TRBJ1-5, with 8 bases that match TRBD1. This CDR3 has 16 residues. Germline V gene lookup returns CDR1 LNHDA and CDR2 SQIVND (reference sequence). Trimming at V came to 5 bases and at J to 7 bases, leaving 13 bases not matched to a gene. The CDR3 bases that were read are TGTGCCAGTAGTGCCCGCCCCGACAGGGGTGGGCAGCCC. Amino acid sequence: CASSARPDRGGQP. The whole CDR3 sequence is CASSARPDRGGQPQHF.

This clone was seen ten or more times. The read falls 3 residues short of the CDR3 end, and the missing part is taken from the germline J gene. The V call is TRBV30, the J call TRBJ1-4; TRBD1 matches at 7 bases. This CDR3 spans 15 amino acids. V trimming: 5 bases; J trimming: 4 bases; junction bases outside the gene matches: 10. In germline, CDR1 is GTSNPN, CDR2 SVGIG (reference sequence). CDR3 loop: CAWATDRAYNEKLFF. The CDR3 DNA, read in part, is TGTGCCTGGGCTACTGACAGGGCCTATAATGAAAAA.

This clone was counted many times. The read ends 3 residues shy of where the CDR3 ends; the end is completed using the germline J gene. The gene calls are TRBV10-3 and TRBJ2-3; TRBD1 agrees at 10 bases. Losses at the gene ends were 0 bases for V and 0 bases for J; bases not matched to a gene: 3. The CDR3 consists of 17 residues. CDR1 and CDR2 (germline): ENHRY, SYGVKD. This CDR3 is CAISESMTGGSTDTQYF. The part of the CDR3 DNA that was read is TGTGCCATCAGTGAGTCGATGACAGGGGGCAGCACAGATACG.

This clone has just a few counts. Here the CDR3 reads CASSLAVGAQETQYF. CDR3 DNA (partial): TGTGCCAGCAGCTTAGCCGTAGGGGCGCAAGAGACC. The chain recombines TRBV7-9 with TRBJ2-5; D might be TRBD1 (5 bases). Sequencing ends 3 residues short of the CDR3 end; the germline J gene provides the rest. The CDR3 consists of 15 residues. CDR1 and CDR2 from the germline V gene are SEHNR and FQNEAQ (reference sequence). Trimming removed 0 bases from V and 2 bases from J, with 10 bases in between.

This clone was observed many times. The sequence runs out 3 residues before the end of the CDR3; the remainder is reconstructed from the germline J gene. V usage is TRBV5-1 and J usage is TRBJ2-7; D is perhaps TRBD1 (6 bases). CDR1 and CDR2 (germline): SGHRS, YFSETQ. The CDR3 contains 14 residues. V lost 1 base and J lost 2, with 10 bases in between. Partial CDR3 DNA: TGCGCCAGCAGCTTGCAGGGACAAACCTACGAG. The encoded protein is CASSLQGQTYE. The entire CDR3 protein is CASSLQGQTYEQYF.

This clone was counted many times. The CDR3 goes on 3 residues after the read ends, and that part is filled in from the germline J gene. V gene TRBV7-8 combines with J gene TRBJ2-3, with no clear D. Germline V gives CDR1 SGHVS, CDR2 FQNEAQ. The CDR3 extends over 12 amino acids. V was cut by 5 bases and J by 6 bases, with 9 bases left in between. The CDR3 loop reads CASSVTLDTQYF. The CDR3 DNA, read in part, is TGTGCCAGCAGCGTGACTTTGGATACG.

This clone occurred many times. Incomplete CDR3 DNA: TGCGCCAGCAGCCAAGGTAGCCCTGGATCCTACGAG. Encoded protein: CASSQGSPGSYE. The full-length CDR3 reads as CASSQGSPGSYEQYF. The rearrangement joins TRBV4-1 to TRBJ2-7; no definite D call. The read ends 3 residues early relative to the CDR3; the germline J gene fills the gap. The CDR3 totals 15 residues. V was cut by 1 base and J by 1 base, with 11 bases left in between. Germline lookup yields CDR1 MGHRA and CDR2 YSYEKL.

Ten or more counts support this clone. Read data end 3 residues before the CDR3 end; the end is taken from the germline J gene. The genes are TRBV7-9 and TRBJ1-1, with 7 bases fitting TRBD1. Trimming at V came to 5 bases and at J to 7 bases, leaving 4 bases not matched to a gene. Germline V gene sequence: CDR1 SEHNR, CDR2 FQNEAQ (reference sequence). The CDR3 is 12 amino acids. Incomplete CDR3 DNA: TGTGCCAGCAGCATGGGGGACAGTGAA. Translating it yields CASSMGDSE. The full-length CDR3 reads as CASSMGDSEAFF. Full variable domain (outside the CDR3, taken from reference TRBV7-9 and TRBJ1-1): DTGVSQNPRHKITKRGQNVTFRCDPISEHNRLYWYRQTLGQGPEFLTYFQNEAQLEKSRLLSDRFSAERPKGSFSTLEIQRTEQGDSAMYLCASSMGDSEAFFGQGTRLTVV.

This clone was detected many times. The read ends 3 residues shy of where the CDR3 ends; the end is completed using the germline J gene. This chain links TRBV5-1 with TRBJ1-6, with 10 nucleotides matching TRBD1. Trimming took 2 bases from V and 2 from J; bases not matched to a gene: 4. The CDR3 runs to 17 residues. Per the germline V gene, CDR1 is SGHRS and CDR2 is YFSETQ. The CDR3: CASSFMTGGAYNSPLHF. Partial CDR3 DNA: TGCGCCAGCAGCTTCATGACAGGGGGCGCCTATAATTCACCC.